These T cell receptor beta chains were read from a single sample in a study of blood T cell repertoires in COVID-19. Data came from immunoSEQ multiplex PCR; TCRdb stores just in-frame clones and leaves some out. The table includes hundreds of thousands of clones, 87% detected once. The material sequenced was peripheral blood. The receptors stem from a middle-aged woman who had recovered from COVID-19. The CDR3 runs from the conserved cysteine through the conserved F or W. The D gene is left open where the match is weak. A clone size is listed for some rows: how often the clone was seen (once, few, many), or a class if it is expanded.

abundance: .
d_gene: .
v_gene: TRBV5-1
j_gene: TRBJ1-1
CDR3aa: CASSLPGTEAFF
CDR3nt: TGCGCCAGCAGCTTGCCAGGGACTGAAGCTTTCTTT

abundance: .
d_gene: TRBD1
v_gene: TRBV5-1
j_gene: TRBJ1-4
CDR3aa: CASSIGTGGEKLFF
CDR3nt: TGCGCCAGCAGCATCGGGACAGGCGGGGAAAAACTGTTTTTT

abundance: .
d_gene: TRBD1
v_gene: TRBV19
j_gene: TRBJ2-7
CDR3aa: CASSMGTGTYEQYF
CDR3nt: TGTGCCAGTAGTATGGGGACAGGTACCTACGAGCAGTACTTC

abundance: .
d_gene: TRBD1
v_gene: TRBV12-3/TRBV12-4
j_gene: TRBJ1-2
CDR3aa: CAQETGAGYTF
CDR3nt: TGTGCTCAGGAAACAGGGGCAGGCTACACCTTC

abundance: .
d_gene: .
v_gene: TRBV9
j_gene: TRBJ2-3
CDR3aa: CASSVARWGGTDTQYF
CDR3nt: TGTGCCAGCAGCGTAGCGAGGTGGGGGGGCACAGATACGCAGTATTTT

abundance: .
d_gene: .
v_gene: TRBV7-9
j_gene: TRBJ1-1
CDR3aa: CASSPRVVTEAFF
CDR3nt: TGTGCCAGCAGCCCACGAGTGGTCACTGAAGCTTTCTTT

abundance: few
d_gene: .
v_gene: TRBV12-5
j_gene: TRBJ1-5
CDR3aa: CASGLWGSPSYSNQPQHF
CDR3nt: TGTGCTAGTGGTTTATGGGGCTCTCCCTCCTATAGCAATCAGCCCCAGCATTTT

abundance: few
d_gene: .
v_gene: TRBV11-2
j_gene: TRBJ1-6
CDR3aa: CASSLDRGYNSPLHF
CDR3nt: TGTGCCAGCAGCTTAGACAGGGGCTATAATTCACCCCTCCACTTT

abundance: .
d_gene: .
v_gene: TRBV4-3
j_gene: TRBJ2-3
CDR3aa: CASSQDRAGRTDTQYF
CDR3nt: TGCGCCAGCAGCCAAGATAGGGCAGGGCGCACAGATACGCAGTATTTT

abundance: .
d_gene: .
v_gene: TRBV6-5
j_gene: TRBJ1-1
CDR3aa: CASSWHTEAFF
CDR3nt: TGTGCCAGCAGTTGGCACACTGAAGCTTTCTTT

abundance: .
d_gene: TRBD1
v_gene: TRBV6-6
j_gene: TRBJ1-2
CDR3aa: CASIGQGFNYGYTF
CDR3nt: TGTGCCAGCATCGGACAGGGTTTCAACTATGGCTACACCTTC

abundance: .
d_gene: .
v_gene: TRBV7-6
j_gene: TRBJ2-2
CDR3aa: CASSPGTTNTGELFF
CDR3nt: TGTGCCAGCAGCCCGGGGACAACAAACACCGGGGAGCTGTTTTTT

abundance: .
d_gene: TRBD1
v_gene: TRBV3-1/TRBV3-2
j_gene: TRBJ1-2
CDR3aa: CASSRTGVDNYGYTF
CDR3nt: TGTGCCAGCAGCCGTACAGGGGTCGATAACTATGGCTACACCTTC

abundance: .
d_gene: .
v_gene: TRBV7-9
j_gene: TRBJ1-3
CDR3aa: CASSRRDSGNTIYF
CDR3nt: TGTGCCAGCAGCCGTCGGGACTCTGGAAACACCATATATTTT

abundance: .
d_gene: TRBD1
v_gene: TRBV25-1
j_gene: TRBJ1-5
CDR3aa: CASRQGPDQPQHF
CDR3nt: TGTGCCAGCAGACAGGGGCCGGATCAGCCCCAGCATTTT

abundance: .
d_gene: .
v_gene: TRBV7-9
j_gene: TRBJ1-2
CDR3aa: CASSLGLYGYTF
CDR3nt: TGTGCCAGCAGCTTAGGTCTCTATGGCTACACCTTC